What follows are 20 T cell receptor beta chains derived from one specimen sequenced in a study of OX40 agonist ivuxolimab in advanced cancers. The protocol was immunoSEQ multiplex PCR, while the TCRdb copy is restricted to in-frame clones and leaves out a portion. Seen here are about 97,000 clones, about nine tenths observed once, and the top ten hold more than 5.5%. Sample: CD4+ or CD8+ T cells sorted from blood, taken in a trial of the OX40 agonist ivuxolimab. The receptors were sampled from an adult with an advanced solid tumor such as melanoma, head and neck, liver or kidney cancer.

This rearrangement joins TRBV5-4 to TRBJ2-1; D may be TRBD2 (6 bases). CDR3 length: 16 residues. Germline CDR1 is SGHNT and CDR2 is YYREEE (reference sequence). Trimming removed 4 bases from V and 6 bases from J, with 20 bases in between. CDR3 DNA: TGTGCCAGCAGCCCAAAGGGGCTAGTTAGCGGCAATGAGCAGTTCTTC. Protein product: CASSPKGLVSGNEQFF.

The gene calls are TRBV19 and TRBJ1-2; D gene uncertain. With 3 bases removed from V and 8 bases from J, the gap between germline ends came to 16 bases. This CDR3 comprises 14 residues. CDR1 and CDR2 from the germline V gene are LNHDA and SQIVND (reference sequence). CDR3 in DNA: TGTGCCAGTAGTATCTCGGGCGGCCTTTCGGGCTACACCTTC. Translating it yields CASSISGGLSGYTF.

This clone was detected once. V usage is TRBV5-6 and J usage is TRBJ2-1; 10 bases fit TRBD2. V dropped 0 bases and J dropped 2; count of bases not matched to a gene: 8. CDR3 size: 18 residues. From germline, CDR1 is SGHDT and CDR2 YYEEEE. CDR3 loop: CASSLVSGRAYAYNEQFF. The DNA of the CDR3 is TGTGCCAGCAGCTTGGTCAGCGGGAGGGCCTACGCCTACAATGAGCAGTTCTTC.

This chain joins TRBV7-9 and TRBJ2-1, with 13 bases aligning to TRBD2. CDR1 and CDR2 (germline): SEHNR, FQNEAQ (reference sequence). The J segment lost 4 bases and the V segment lost 0 bases, leaving 3 bases of the junction unmatched. The CDR3 has 17 residues. The DNA for the CDR3 is TGTGCCAGCAGCTTAGCGGGACTAGCGGGGTCTTACAATGAGCAGTTCTTC. This translates into CASSLAGLAGSYNEQFF.

The gene calls are TRBV30 and TRBJ1-3; the match to TRBD1 covers 9 bases. Germline CDR1 GTSNPN, CDR2 SVGIG (reference sequence). The junction had 6 bases not matched to a gene; V was cut back by 5 bases and J by 4 bases. The CDR3 totals 14 residues. This CDR3 reads CAWSTGGGGNTIYF. The CDR3 region has the DNA TGTGCCTGGTCCACAGGGGGCGGAGGAAACACCATATATTTT.

This clone appeared once. V gene TRBV6-5 combines with J gene TRBJ2-1; TRBD2 might be the D (5 bases). Trimming removed 4 bases from V and 4 bases from J, with 11 bases in between. The CDR3 totals 14 residues. Germline assignment: CDR1 MNHEY and CDR2 SVGAGI. Here the CDR3 reads CASSSPGSYNEQFF. The CDR3 DNA reads as TGTGCCAGCAGTTCACCGGGGTCATACAATGAGCAGTTCTTC.

The chain combines TRBV19 with TRBJ1-1; 9 nucleotides line up with TRBD1. The CDR3 is 18 residues long. The germline gives CDR1 LNHDA, CDR2 SQIVND (reference sequence). J was trimmed by 1 base and V by 6 bases; bases with no gene match: 15. This CDR3 is CASRDRGVQRSSNTEAFF. The CDR3 nucleotides are TGTGCCAGTAGGGACAGGGGAGTGCAAAGGTCCTCGAACACTGAAGCTTTCTTT.

CDR3 region: CASSIMGLGTGEKLFF. The CDR3 bases are TGTGCCAGTAGTATAATGGGACTCGGGACAGGTGAAAAACTGTTTTTT. J is TRBJ1-4 and V is TRBV19; the match to TRBD1 covers 8 bases. The ends lost 2 bases at V and 7 bases at J; junction bases unmatched: 9. This CDR3 region has 16 residues. Germline-derived CDR1 and CDR2 are LNHDA and SQIVND (reference sequence).

This clone was observed a handful of times. V gene TRBV4-1 combines with J gene TRBJ1-1; possibly TRBD1 for D (6 bases). This CDR3 has 16 residues. Germline V gene lookup returns CDR1 MGHRA and CDR2 YSYEKL. Trimming took off 3 bases at V and 2 bases at J, with 16 bases between the two ends. CDR3 amino acids: CASSHHDGQSNTEAFF. CDR3 bases: TGCGCCAGCAGCCATCATGACGGACAGTCAAACACTGAAGCTTTCTTT.

The J gene is TRBJ1-2, the V gene TRBV13; D ambiguous. From germline, CDR1 is PRHDT and CDR2 FYEKMQ (reference sequence). The CDR3 has 15 residues. With 5 bases removed from V and 2 bases from J, the gap between germline ends came to 15 bases. The CDR3 region has the DNA TGTGCCAGCAGCCATGCAGCCTATCCCAACTATGGCTACACCTTC. Protein: CASSHAAYPNYGYTF.

This clone appeared a single time. The J gene is TRBJ1-2, the V gene TRBV6-6; D is unclear. The CDR3 runs to 11 residues. V shed 9 bases and J shed 5 bases, with 10 bases lying between them. CDR1 is MNHNY, CDR2 SVGAGI, per germline (reference sequence). The CDR3 sequence: CASSVAYGYTF. Written as DNA, the CDR3 is TGTGCCAGTTCGGTTGCGTATGGCTACACCTTC.

The J gene is TRBJ2-1, the V gene TRBV4-2, with 13 bases aligning to TRBD2. CDR3 length equals 16 residues. V lost 5 bases and J lost 6; bases outside the gene matches: 7. Germline values: CDR1 LGHNA, CDR2 YNFKEQ. The CDR3 region is CASSRDTSGGANEQFF. In DNA form, the CDR3 reads TGTGCCAGCAGCAGGGACACTAGCGGGGGGGCCAATGAGCAGTTCTTC.

This chain joins TRBV30 and TRBJ1-3, with 9 nucleotides matching TRBD1. V dropped 8 bases and J dropped 4; count of bases not matched to a gene: 6. There are 13 residues in the CDR3. CDR1 is GTSNPN, CDR2 SVGIG, per germline (reference sequence). CDR3 sequence reads: CALKQGAGNTIYF. CDR3 coding DNA: TGTGCCCTAAAACAGGGGGCCGGAAACACCATATATTTT.

The V gene is TRBV7-9, the J gene TRBJ2-1; 13 bases align to TRBD2. The CDR3 runs to 15 residues. CDR1 and CDR2 (germline): SEHNR, FQNEAQ (reference sequence). V shed 5 bases and J 5 bases; nucleotides not matched to a gene: 3. CDR3 sequence: CASSRGTSGNNEQFF. CDR3 nucleotides: TGTGCCAGCAGCCGCGGGACTAGCGGGAACAATGAGCAGTTCTTC.

This chain joins TRBV6-1 and TRBJ1-2, with D hard to call. The CDR3 consists of 13 residues. Trimming took off 4 bases at V and 4 bases at J, with 10 bases between the two ends. Germline V gene sequence: CDR1 MNHNS, CDR2 SASEGT. The CDR3 nucleotides are TGTGCCAGCAGTGCCGGCAGCCGCTATGGCTACACCTTC. Amino acids: CASSAGSRYGYTF.

The chain combines TRBV5-4 with TRBJ2-5; D might be TRBD1 or TRBD2, each matching 5 bases. Between the trimmed V and J ends, which lost 4 bases and 3 bases, there was a span of 16 bases. The CDR3 runs to 15 residues. Germline CDR1 and CDR2: SGHNT and YYREEE (reference sequence). The CDR3 nucleotides read TGTGCCAGCAGCCCGGGACGAACGAGGGAAGAGACCCAGTACTTC. Protein: CASSPGRTREETQYF.

The rearrangement uses TRBV6-6 and TRBJ1-2; no clear D gene. V lost 4 bases to trimming and J lost 4 bases, with 10 bases between them. The CDR3 sequence is 13 residues long. The V gene's germline CDR1 is MNHNY and CDR2 SVGAGI (reference sequence). The CDR3 coding sequence is TGTGCCAGCAGTTCCCGACGGTTCTATGGCTACACCTTC. It specifies CASSSRRFYGYTF.

The chain has TRBV2 and TRBJ1-5, with a possible D match to TRBD1 (5 bases). The germline V and J ends were trimmed by 8 bases and 2 bases, with 16 bases remaining between them. CDR1 SNHLY and CDR2 FYNNEI come from the germline V gene. CDR3 length: 15 amino acids. The CDR3 region is CASSAGTAGNQPQHF. DNA for the CDR3: TGTGCCAGCTCCGCGGGGACTGCTGGCAATCAGCCCCAGCATTTT.

The rearrangement links TRBV19 to TRBJ1-1; 8 bases are a match to TRBD1. The CDR3 covers 17 residues. The V gene's germline CDR1 is LNHDA and CDR2 SQIVND (reference sequence). Losses at the gene ends were 7 bases for V and 0 bases for J; bases not matched to a gene: 13. The CDR3 protein is CASMGTGRLTMNTEAFF. CDR3 DNA: TGTGCCAGTATGGGGACAGGCAGGTTGACAATGAACACTGAAGCTTTCTTT.

The chain is built from TRBV11-2 and TRBJ2-2, with TRBD1 identical over 8 bases. The CDR3 is made up of 14 amino acids. CDR1 and CDR2 from the germline V gene are SGHAT and FQNNGV. Trimming at V came to 3 bases and at J to 3 bases, leaving 0 bases not matched to a gene. The DNA of the CDR3 is TGTGCCAGCAGCTTGGGACAGGACACCGGGGAGCTGTTTTTT. It is translated as CASSLGQDTGELFF.